This entry concerns a single T cell receptor (beta chain). The junction had 6 bases not matched to a gene; V was cut back by 5 bases and J by 7 bases. Germline CDR1 is SGHTA and CDR2 is FQGNSA. This CDR3 has 14 residues. The data were obtained in a study of technical replicates of blood from a handful of donors. Method: immunoSEQ multiplex PCR; TCRdb's copy keeps in-frame clones and lacks some. The table records roughly 50,000 clones, 80% to 95% of them present only once. The chain combines TRBV7-2 with TRBJ2-7; 12 bases fit TRBD1. The clonotype comes from a human donor in good health. Some clones in this sample may be carry-over from other donors' samples. What was sequenced was PBMCs. The DNA of the CDR3 is TGTGCCAGCAGCGCGGGACAGGGGGCCCGTGAGCAGTACTTC. Translation gives CASSAGQGAREQYF. The complete variable domain, with remaining parts taken from reference TRBV7-2 and TRBJ2-7, reads GAGVSQSPSNKVTEKGKDVELRCDPISGHTALYWYRQSLGQGLEFLIYFQGNSAPDKSGLPSDRFSAERTGGSVSTLTIQRTQQEDSAVYLCASSAGQGAREQYFGPGTRLTVT.